The next 3 T cell receptor beta chains were all read from a single sample in a study of STAT3 mutations in large granular lymphocyte leukemia. General observations from the study: Every T-LGLL patient had at least one immunodominant TCRbeta clonotype.

These receptors have no known antigen. Sequenced by immunoSEQ multiplex PCR; TCRdb stores in-frame clones only, minus some. The repertoire holds some 10,000 clones, roughly 54% seen once, with roughly 9% in the top ten. Sequences were obtained from peripheral blood mononuclear cells. Every receptor here comes from a boy younger than 18 with T-cell large granular lymphocyte leukemia. Some clones in this sample may be carry-over from other donors' samples.

The V and J genes are TRBV2 and TRBJ2-7, with a tentative D call TRBD1 (6 bases). The CDR3 is 13 residues long. V was cut by 6 bases and J by 1 base, with 10 bases left in between. Germline V CDR1 and CDR2: SNHLY, FYNNEI. The CDR3 is CASRTQGSYEQYF. CDR3 bases: TGTGCCAGCAGGACCCAGGGGTCCTACGAGCAGTACTTC.

The chain recombines TRBV5-1 with TRBJ2-3; 13 bases are shared with TRBD2. CDR1 and CDR2 from the germline V gene are SGHRS and YFSETQ. Trimming took 7 bases from V and 4 from J; bases not matched to a gene: 6. The CDR3 totals 15 residues. This CDR3 reads CASYGTSGAPDTQYF. CDR3 nucleotide sequence: TGCGCCAGCTACGGGACTAGCGGGGCCCCAGATACGCAGTATTTT. Drawing the rest from reference TRBV5-1 and TRBJ2-3, the complete variable domain is KAGVTQTPRYLIKTRGQQVTLSCSPISGHRSVSWYQQTPGQGLQFLFEYFSETQRNKGNFPGRFSGRQFSNSRSEMNVSTLELGDSALYLCASYGTSGAPDTQYFGPGTRLTVL.

This chain links TRBV6-4 with TRBJ1-6; 12 bases map to TRBD1. Germline-derived CDR1 and CDR2 are MRHNA and SNTAGT. The V and J ends lost 10 bases and 8 bases, in that order; junction bases with no gene match: 6. The CDR3 has 14 residues. CDR3 in amino acids: CANRDRGQDSPLHF. CDR3 DNA sequence: TGTGCCAACCGGGACAGGGGGCAGGATTCACCCCTCCACTTT.